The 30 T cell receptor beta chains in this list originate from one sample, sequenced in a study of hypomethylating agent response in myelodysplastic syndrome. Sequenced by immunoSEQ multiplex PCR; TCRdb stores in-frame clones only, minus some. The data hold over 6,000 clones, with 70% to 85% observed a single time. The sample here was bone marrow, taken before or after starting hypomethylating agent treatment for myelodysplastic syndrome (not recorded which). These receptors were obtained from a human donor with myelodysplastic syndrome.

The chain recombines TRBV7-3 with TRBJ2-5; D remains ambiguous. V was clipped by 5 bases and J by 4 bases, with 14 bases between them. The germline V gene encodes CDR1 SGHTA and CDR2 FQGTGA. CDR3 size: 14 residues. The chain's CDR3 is CASSLGPDRETQYF. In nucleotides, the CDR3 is TGTGCCAGCAGCCTCGGACCCGACCGAGAGACCCAGTACTTC.

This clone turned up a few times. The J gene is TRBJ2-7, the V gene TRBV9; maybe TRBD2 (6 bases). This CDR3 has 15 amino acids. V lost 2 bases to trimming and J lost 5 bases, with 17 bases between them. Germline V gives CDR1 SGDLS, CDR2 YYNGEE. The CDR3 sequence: CASSVSGQGFDEQYF. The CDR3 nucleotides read TGTGCCAGCAGCGTTAGCGGTCAGGGATTCGACGAGCAGTACTTC.

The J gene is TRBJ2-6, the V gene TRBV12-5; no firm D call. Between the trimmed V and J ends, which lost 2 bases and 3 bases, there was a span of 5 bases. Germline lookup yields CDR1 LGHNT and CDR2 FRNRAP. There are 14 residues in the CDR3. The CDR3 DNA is TGTGCTAGTGGTTTGTTACGTGGGGCCAACGTCCTGACTTTC. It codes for CASGLLRGANVLTF.

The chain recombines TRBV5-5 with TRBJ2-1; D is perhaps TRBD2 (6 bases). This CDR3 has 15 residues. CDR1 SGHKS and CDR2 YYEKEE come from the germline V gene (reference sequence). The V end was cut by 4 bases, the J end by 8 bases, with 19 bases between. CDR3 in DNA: TGTGCCAGCAGCCCGTACGCGGGAATTATTGATGAGCAGTTCTTC. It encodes CASSPYAGIIDEQFF.

The CDR3 is CAISMADSNTEAFF. The CDR3 nucleotides read TGTGCCATCAGTATGGCAGACTCGAACACTGAAGCTTTCTTT. This chain links TRBV10-3 with TRBJ1-1; no clear D gene. The V end was cut by 5 bases, the J end by 1 base, with 11 bases between. Germline V gene lookup returns CDR1 ENHRY and CDR2 SYGVKD. CDR3 size: 14 residues.

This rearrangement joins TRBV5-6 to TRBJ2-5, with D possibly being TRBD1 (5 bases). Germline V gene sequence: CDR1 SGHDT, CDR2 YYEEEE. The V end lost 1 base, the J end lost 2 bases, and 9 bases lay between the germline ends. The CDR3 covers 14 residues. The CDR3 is CASSLQGRQETQYF. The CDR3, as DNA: TGTGCCAGCAGCTTGCAGGGAAGGCAAGAGACCCAGTACTTC.

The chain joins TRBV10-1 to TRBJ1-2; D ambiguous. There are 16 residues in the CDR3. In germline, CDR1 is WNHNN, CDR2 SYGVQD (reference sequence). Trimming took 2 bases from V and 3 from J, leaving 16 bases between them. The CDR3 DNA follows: TGCGCCAGCAGTGAGGTCAGGATTCAGTTGGACTATGGCTACACCTTC. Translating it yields CASSEVRIQLDYGYTF.

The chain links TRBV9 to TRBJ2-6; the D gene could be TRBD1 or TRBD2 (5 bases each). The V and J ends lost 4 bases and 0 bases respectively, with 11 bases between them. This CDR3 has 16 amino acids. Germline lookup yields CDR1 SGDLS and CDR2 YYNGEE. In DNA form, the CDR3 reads TGTGCCAGCAGCTCTTCGGGGCGCTCTGGGGCCAACGTCCTGACTTTC. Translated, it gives CASSSSGRSGANVLTF.

CDR3 sequence reads: CAWRPTWEYEQYF. In DNA, the CDR3 is TGTGCCTGGAGACCAACTTGGGAGTACGAGCAGTACTTC. The gene calls are TRBV30 and TRBJ2-7, with D perhaps TRBD2 (5 bases). Per the germline V gene, CDR1 is GTSNPN and CDR2 is SVGIG (reference sequence). With 3 bases removed from V and 4 bases from J, the gap between germline ends came to 13 bases. CDR3 length: 13 residues.

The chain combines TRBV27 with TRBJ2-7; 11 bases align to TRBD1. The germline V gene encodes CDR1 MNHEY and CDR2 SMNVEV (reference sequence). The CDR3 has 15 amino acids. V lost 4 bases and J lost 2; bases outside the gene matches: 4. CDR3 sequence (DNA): TGTGCCAGCAGTTCGAGGACAGGGGGCCCCTACGAGCAGTACTTC. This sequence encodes CASSSRTGGPYEQYF.

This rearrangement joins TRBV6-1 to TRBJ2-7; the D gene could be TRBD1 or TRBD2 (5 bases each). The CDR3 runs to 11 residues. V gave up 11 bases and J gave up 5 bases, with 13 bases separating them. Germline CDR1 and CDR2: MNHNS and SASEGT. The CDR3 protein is CAGGRGDEQYF. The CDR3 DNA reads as TGTGCCGGTGGGAGAGGGGACGAGCAGTACTTC.

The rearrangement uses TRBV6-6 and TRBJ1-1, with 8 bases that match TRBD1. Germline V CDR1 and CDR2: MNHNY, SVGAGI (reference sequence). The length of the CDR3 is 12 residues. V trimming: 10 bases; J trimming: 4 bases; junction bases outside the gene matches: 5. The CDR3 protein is CATRQGSTEAFF. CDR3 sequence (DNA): TGTGCCACCAGACAGGGGAGCACTGAAGCTTTCTTT.

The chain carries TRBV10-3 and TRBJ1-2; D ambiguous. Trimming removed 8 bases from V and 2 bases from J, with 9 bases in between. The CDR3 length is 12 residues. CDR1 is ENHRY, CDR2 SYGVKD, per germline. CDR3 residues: CAIEGGNYGYTF. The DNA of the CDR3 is TGTGCCATCGAAGGAGGGAACTATGGCTACACCTTC.

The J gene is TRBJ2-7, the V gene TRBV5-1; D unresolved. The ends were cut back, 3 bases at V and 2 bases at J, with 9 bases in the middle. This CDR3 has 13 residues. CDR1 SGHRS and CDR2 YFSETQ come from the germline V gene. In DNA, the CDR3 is TGCGCCAGCAGCTCCAGTATAACCTACGAGCAGTACTTC. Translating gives CASSSSITYEQYF.

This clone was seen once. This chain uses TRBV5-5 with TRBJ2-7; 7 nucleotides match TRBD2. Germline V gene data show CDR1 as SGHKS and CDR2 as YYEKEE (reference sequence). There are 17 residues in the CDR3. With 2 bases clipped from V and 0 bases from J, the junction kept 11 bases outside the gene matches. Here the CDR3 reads CASSFYLLGRSSYEQYF. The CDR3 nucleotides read TGTGCCAGCAGCTTTTATCTTCTCGGGAGGAGCTCCTACGAGCAGTACTTC. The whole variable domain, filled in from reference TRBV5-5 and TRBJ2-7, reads DAGVTQSPTHLIKTRGQQVTLRCSPISGHKSVSWYQQVLGQGPQFIFQYYEKEERGRGNFPDRFSARQFPNYSSELNVNALLLGDSALYLCASSFYLLGRSSYEQYFGPGTRLTVT.

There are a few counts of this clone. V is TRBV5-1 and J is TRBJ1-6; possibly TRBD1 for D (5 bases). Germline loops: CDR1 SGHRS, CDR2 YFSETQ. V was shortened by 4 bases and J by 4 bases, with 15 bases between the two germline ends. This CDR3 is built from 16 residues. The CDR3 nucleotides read TGCGCCAGCAGCCTCTCAGGGACGGGTTATAATTCACCCCTCCACTTT. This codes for CASSLSGTGYNSPLHF.

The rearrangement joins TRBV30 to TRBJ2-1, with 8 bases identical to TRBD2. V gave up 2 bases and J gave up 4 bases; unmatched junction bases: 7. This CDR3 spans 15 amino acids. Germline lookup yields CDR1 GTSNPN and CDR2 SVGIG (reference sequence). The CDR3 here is CAWSPGAGEYNEQFF. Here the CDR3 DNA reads TGTGCCTGGAGTCCGGGAGCGGGGGAGTACAATGAGCAGTTCTTC.

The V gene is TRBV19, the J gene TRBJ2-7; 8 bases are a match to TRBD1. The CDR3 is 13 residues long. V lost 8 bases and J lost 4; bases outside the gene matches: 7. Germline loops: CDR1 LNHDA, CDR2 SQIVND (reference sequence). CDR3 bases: TGTGCCAGTGCAGGGGGCGAGGGGTACGAGCAGTACTTC. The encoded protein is CASAGGEGYEQYF. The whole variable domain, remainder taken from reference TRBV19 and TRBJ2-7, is DGGITQSPKYLFRKEGQNVTLSCEQNLNHDAMYWYRQDPGQGLRLIYYSQIVNDFQKGDIAEGYSVSREKKESFPLTVTSAQKNPTAFYLCASAGGEGYEQYFGPGTRLTVT.

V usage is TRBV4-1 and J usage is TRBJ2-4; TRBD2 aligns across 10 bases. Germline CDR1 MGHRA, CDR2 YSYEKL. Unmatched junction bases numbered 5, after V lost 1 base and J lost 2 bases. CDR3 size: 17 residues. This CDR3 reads CASSQGSSGGTKNIQYF. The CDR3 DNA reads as TGCGCCAGCAGCCAAGGGAGTAGCGGGGGGACCAAAAACATTCAGTACTTC.

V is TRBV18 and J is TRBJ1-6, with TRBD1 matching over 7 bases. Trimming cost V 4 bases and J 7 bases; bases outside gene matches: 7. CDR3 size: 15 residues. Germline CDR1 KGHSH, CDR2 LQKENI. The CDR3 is CASSLEQGRNSPLHF. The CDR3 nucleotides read TGTGCCAGCTCACTAGAACAGGGGAGGAATTCACCCCTCCACTTT.

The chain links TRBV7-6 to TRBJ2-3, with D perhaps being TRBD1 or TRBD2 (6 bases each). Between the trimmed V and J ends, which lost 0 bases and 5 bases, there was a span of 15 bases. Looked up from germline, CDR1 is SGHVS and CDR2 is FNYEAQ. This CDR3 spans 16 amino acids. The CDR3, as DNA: TGTGCCAGCAGCTTAGCTTCGAGGGGGGAGGAAGATACGCAGTATTTT. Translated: CASSLASRGEEDTQYF.

The CDR3 region is CASSLDRAARYF. Written as DNA, the CDR3 is TGTGCCAGCAGCTTAGATCGAGCGGCACGATATTTT. The chain carries TRBV11-2 and TRBJ1-3, with D uncertain. V lost 0 bases, J lost 15 bases, and 12 bases lay in between. The CDR3 spans 12 residues. Germline-derived CDR1 and CDR2 are SGHAT and FQNNGV.

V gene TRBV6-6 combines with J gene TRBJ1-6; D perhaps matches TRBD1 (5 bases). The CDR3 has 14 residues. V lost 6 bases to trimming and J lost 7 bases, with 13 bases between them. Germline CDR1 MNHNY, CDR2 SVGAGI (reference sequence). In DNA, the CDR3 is TGTGCCAGCAGAACCGGGACCGGGAATTCACCCCTCCACTTT. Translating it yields CASRTGTGNSPLHF.

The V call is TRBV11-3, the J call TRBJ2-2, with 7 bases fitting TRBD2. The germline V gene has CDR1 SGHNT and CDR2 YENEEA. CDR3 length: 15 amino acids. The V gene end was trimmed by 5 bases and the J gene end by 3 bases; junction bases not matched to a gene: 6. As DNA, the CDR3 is TGTGCCAGCAGCGTCGGACTAGGGGACACCGGGGAGCTGTTTTTT. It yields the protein CASSVGLGDTGELFF.

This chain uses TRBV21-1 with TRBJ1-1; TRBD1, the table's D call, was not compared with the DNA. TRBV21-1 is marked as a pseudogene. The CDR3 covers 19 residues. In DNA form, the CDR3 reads TGTGCCAGCAGCAAAACCAGTCTTAAGCGGGACAGGACGAACACTGAAGCTTTCTTT. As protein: CASSKTSLKRDRTNTEAFF.

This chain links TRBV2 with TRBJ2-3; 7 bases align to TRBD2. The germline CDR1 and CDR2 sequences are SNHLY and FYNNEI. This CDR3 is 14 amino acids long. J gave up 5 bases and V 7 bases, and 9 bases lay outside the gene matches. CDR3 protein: CASTRTSSEDTQYF. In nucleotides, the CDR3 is TGTGCCAGCACGAGGACTAGTTCGGAAGATACGCAGTATTTT.

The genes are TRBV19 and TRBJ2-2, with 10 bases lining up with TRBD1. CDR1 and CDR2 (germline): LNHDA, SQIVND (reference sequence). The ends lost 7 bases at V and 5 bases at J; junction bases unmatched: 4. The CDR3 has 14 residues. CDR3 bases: TGTGCCAGTACGGGACAGGGGTGGACCGGGGAGCTGTTTTTT. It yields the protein CASTGQGWTGELFF.

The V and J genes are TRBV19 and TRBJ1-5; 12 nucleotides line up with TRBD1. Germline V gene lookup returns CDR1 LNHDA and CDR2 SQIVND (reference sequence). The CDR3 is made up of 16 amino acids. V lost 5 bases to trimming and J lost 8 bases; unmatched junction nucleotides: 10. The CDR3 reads CASSYGDRGPSKPQHF. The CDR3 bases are TGTGCCAGTAGTTATGGGGACAGGGGGCCATCAAAGCCCCAGCATTTT.

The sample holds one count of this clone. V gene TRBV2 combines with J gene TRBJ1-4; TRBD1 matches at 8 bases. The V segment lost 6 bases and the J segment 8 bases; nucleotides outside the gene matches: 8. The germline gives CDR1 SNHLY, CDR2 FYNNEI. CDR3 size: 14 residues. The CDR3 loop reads CASRGQAGEEKLFF. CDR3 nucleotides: TGTGCCAGCAGGGGACAGGCCGGTGAAGAAAAACTGTTTTTT. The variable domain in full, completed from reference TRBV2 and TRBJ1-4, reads EPEVTQTPSHQVTQMGQEVILRCVPISNHLYFYWYRQILGQKVEFLVSFYNNEISEKSEIFDDQFSVERPDGSNFTLKIRSTKLEDSAMYFCASRGQAGEEKLFFGSGTQLSVL.

CDR3 sequence: CASSLGPTASTDTQYF. The CDR3 region has the DNA TGCGCCAGCAGCTTGGGACCGACCGCCAGCACAGATACGCAGTATTTT. The rearrangement joins TRBV5-1 to TRBJ2-3; D remains ambiguous. CDR3 length: 16 residues. Trimming left V 0 bases short and J 0 bases short, with 11 bases between. CDR1 SGHRS and CDR2 YFSETQ come from the germline V gene.